This T cell receptor (beta chain) emerged from a study of blood T cell repertoires in COVID-19. Study details: Samples came from the United States, Italy and Spain, spanning acute and convalescent COVID-19.

Per the original data handling: Estimation of nucleated cell counts relied on the amplification of reference gene primers. Some clones are missing from TCRdb's copy, which holds only in-frame ones; the method was immunoSEQ multiplex PCR. The DNA gave D and trimming, while V, J and clone size come from that table. The sample includes hundreds of thousands of clones, around 91% of them seen just once. Trimming cost V 5 bases and J 4 bases, with 16 bases left between them. This CDR3 has 15 residues. The germline CDR1 and CDR2 sequences are SGHTA and FQGTGA. Participants had their cohort set by participant-reported clinical history. Two negative PCRs, clearance, or symptom resolution characterized the recovered Cohort 3 donors.

The rearrangement links TRBV7-3 to TRBJ2-3; D might be TRBD2 (5 bases). The specimen was PBMCs or T cells enriched from blood (not recorded which). This TCR was recovered from a woman between 18 and 29 years old who had recovered from COVID-19. The CDR3 region is CASSPSPGFPDTQYF. CDR3 sequence (DNA): TGTGCCAGCAGCCCCTCTCCGGGGTTCCCAGATACGCAGTATTTT.